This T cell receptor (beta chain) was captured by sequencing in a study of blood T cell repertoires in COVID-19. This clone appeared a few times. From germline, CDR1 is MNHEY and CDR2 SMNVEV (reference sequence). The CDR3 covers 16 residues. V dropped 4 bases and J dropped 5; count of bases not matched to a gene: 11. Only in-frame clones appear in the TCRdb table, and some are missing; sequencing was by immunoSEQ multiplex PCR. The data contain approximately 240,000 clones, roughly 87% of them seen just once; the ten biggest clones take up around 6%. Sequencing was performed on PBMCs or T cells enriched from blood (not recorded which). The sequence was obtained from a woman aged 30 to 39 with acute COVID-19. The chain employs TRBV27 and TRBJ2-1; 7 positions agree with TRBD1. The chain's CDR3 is CASSSTTTGLNNEQFF. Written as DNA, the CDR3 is TGTGCCAGCAGTTCGACCACGACAGGGTTGAACAATGAGCAGTTCTTC.